The 31 T cell receptor beta chains listed next were all sequenced from one sample in a study of cytomegalovirus exposure and HLA in healthy donors. The study ran its PCR with 60 Vbeta and 13 Jbeta primers. Repertoires were generated with immunoSEQ multiplex PCR, while TCRdb's copy carries only in-frame clones and drops some. The table lists around 140,000 clones, around 65% of them singletons. Sample: PBMCs. The receptors derive from a woman in her sixties in good health and CMV-seronegative.

This rearrangement joins TRBV7-2 to TRBJ2-1, with D possibly matching TRBD2 (6 bases). Between the trimmed V and J ends, which lost 0 bases and 10 bases, there was a span of 13 bases. From germline, CDR1 is SGHTA and CDR2 FQGNSA. CDR3 length equals 14 residues. The CDR3 region is CASSLARRDGEQFF. The CDR3 DNA is TGTGCCAGCAGCTTAGCGAGGCGGGACGGAGAGCAGTTCTTC.

This clone was found a few times. The chain uses TRBV28 and TRBJ1-5, with D possibly TRBD1 on 5 matching bases. Germline lookup yields CDR1 MDHEN and CDR2 SYDVKM. The CDR3 is made up of 14 amino acids. V was cut by 4 bases and J by 5 bases, with 12 bases left in between. The CDR3 here is CASSSGFWDQPQHF. The CDR3, as DNA: TGTGCCAGCAGTTCAGGGTTTTGGGATCAGCCCCAGCATTTT. The full variable domain, with the rest looked up from reference TRBV28 and TRBJ1-5, is DVKVTQSSRYLVKRTGEKVFLECVQDMDHENMFWYRQDPGLGLRLIYFSYDVKMKEKGDIPEGYSVSREKKERFSLILESASTNQTSMYLCASSSGFWDQPQHFGDGTRLSIL.

V is TRBV2 and J is TRBJ1-1; 7 bases agree with TRBD1. Germline loops: CDR1 SNHLY, CDR2 FYNNEI. The length of the CDR3 is 16 residues. V dropped 5 bases and J dropped 4; count of bases not matched to a gene: 13. CDR3 bases: TGTGCCAGCAGTTTCAGTCAGGGGGTGGTGGGCACTGAAGCTTTCTTT. Translated: CASSFSQGVVGTEAFF.

There are a few counts of this clone. The chain combines TRBV5-1 with TRBJ2-1, with 9 bases aligning to TRBD2. The CDR3 spans 15 residues. V lost 3 bases and J lost 8; bases outside the gene matches: 9. The germline gives CDR1 SGHRS, CDR2 YFSETQ. CDR3 nucleotides: TGCGCCAGCAGCTCATTAGGGACTAGCTTCGATGAGCAGTTCTTC. Translating it yields CASSSLGTSFDEQFF.

The V call is TRBV28, the J call TRBJ2-4; 7 bases map to TRBD1. In germline, CDR1 is MDHEN, CDR2 SYDVKM. The V and J ends lost 6 bases and 5 bases, in that order; junction bases with no gene match: 1. This CDR3 spans 12 amino acids. The CDR3 reads CASRGQQNIQYF. The CDR3 coding sequence is TGTGCCAGCAGGGGACAGCAAAACATTCAGTACTTC.

The chain combines TRBV27 with TRBJ1-1; TRBD1 matches 7 bases. Germline V gene sequence: CDR1 MNHEY, CDR2 SMNVEV (reference sequence). V was pared by 6 bases and J by 2 bases, with 12 bases of the junction left unmatched. The CDR3 contains 16 residues. The CDR3 bases are TGTGCCAGCAGCCCACCGGACAGGATTAAAAACACTGAAGCTTTCTTT. It yields the protein CASSPPDRIKNTEAFF.

This clone has only a few counts. The J gene is TRBJ1-2, the V gene TRBV4-3; 7 bases are shared with TRBD1. The CDR3 is 14 residues long. V shed 6 bases and J 3 bases; nucleotides not matched to a gene: 7. Germline-derived CDR1 and CDR2 are LGHNA and YSLEER. In DNA, the CDR3 is TGCGCCAGCAGGAGACAGGGTGTGGACTATGGCTACACCTTC. Its translation is CASRRQGVDYGYTF.

The genes are TRBV6-1 and TRBJ1-2; 7 bases map to TRBD1. Trimming at V came to 6 bases and at J to 2 bases, leaving 3 bases not matched to a gene. CDR1 and CDR2 (germline): MNHNS, SASEGT. The CDR3 extends over 13 amino acids. This chain's CDR3 is CASSRGQNYGYTF. CDR3 sequence (DNA): TGTGCCAGCAGCCGGGGACAGAACTATGGCTACACCTTC.

The chain uses TRBV5-1 and TRBJ1-6; 7 positions match TRBD1. V was clipped by 3 bases and J by 0 bases; unmatched bases: 6. This CDR3 spans 17 amino acids. Per the germline V gene, CDR1 is SGHRS and CDR2 is YFSETQ. CDR3 sequence: CASSSGQATSYNSPLHF. The CDR3 region has the DNA TGCGCCAGCAGCTCCGGACAGGCCACCTCCTATAATTCACCCCTCCACTTT. The full variable domain, with the rest looked up from reference TRBV5-1 and TRBJ1-6, is KAGVTQTPRYLIKTRGQQVTLSCSPISGHRSVSWYQQTPGQGLQFLFEYFSETQRNKGNFPGRFSGRQFSNSRSEMNVSTLELGDSALYLCASSSGQATSYNSPLHFGNGTRLTVT.

This chain joins TRBV18 and TRBJ2-1; TRBD2 aligns across 7 bases. The CDR3 spans 12 residues. Germline CDR1 reads KGHSH; CDR2 reads LQKENI. The ends lost 6 bases at V and 6 bases at J; junction bases unmatched: 2. DNA for the CDR3: TGTGCCAGCTCGACTAGCTTCAATGAGCAGTTCTTC. Translated, it gives CASSTSFNEQFF.

This clone was observed a few times. The rearrangement uses TRBV4-3 and TRBJ2-1; 7 bases fit TRBD2. CDR3 length: 14 amino acids. Trimming removed 4 bases from V and 5 bases from J; junction bases left unmatched: 5. Germline V lookup: CDR1 LGHNA, CDR2 YSLEER. CDR3 loop: CASSLGLDDNEQFF. The DNA for the CDR3 is TGCGCCAGCAGCCTCGGACTAGACGACAATGAGCAGTTCTTC.

The genes are TRBV5-8 and TRBJ1-5; D might be TRBD1 (5 bases). The CDR3 is 16 amino acids. Trimming cost V 4 bases and J 7 bases, with 21 bases left between them. The germline gives CDR1 SGHTS, CDR2 YDEGEE. The CDR3 is CASSTSRRVPGQPQHF. DNA of the CDR3: TGTGCCAGCAGCACGAGTCGCAGGGTACCGGGCCAGCCCCAGCATTTT.

The chain joins TRBV4-2 to TRBJ2-1; D is perhaps TRBD1 (5 bases). Germline V lookup: CDR1 LGHNA, CDR2 YNFKEQ. CDR3 length: 13 amino acids. V was shortened by 5 bases and J by 9 bases, with 14 bases between the two germline ends. The CDR3 DNA is TGTGCCAGCAGCTCCGCCCCCCAGGGTGAGCAGTTCTTC. It is translated as CASSSAPQGEQFF.

This chain joins TRBV2 and TRBJ2-3, with TRBD2 matching 10 bases. V trimming: 5 bases; J trimming: 3 bases; junction bases outside the gene matches: 5. Germline values: CDR1 SNHLY, CDR2 FYNNEI. CDR3 size: 15 residues. The CDR3 bases are TGTGCCAGCAGTTGGAGCGGGGGGGGGACAGATACGCAGTATTTT. Amino acids: CASSWSGGGTDTQYF.

The gene calls are TRBV11-2 and TRBJ2-4, with D perhaps TRBD2 (7 bases). From germline, CDR1 is SGHAT and CDR2 FQNNGV. Trimming took 5 bases from V and 7 from J, leaving 15 bases between them. The CDR3 length is 14 residues. The CDR3 protein is CASSSGGRGNIQYF. The CDR3 DNA reads as TGTGCCAGCAGCAGTGGGGGGAGGGGGAACATTCAGTACTTC. The full variable domain, completed using reference TRBV11-2 and TRBJ2-4, is EAGVAQSPRYKIIEKRQSVAFWCNPISGHATLYWYQQILGQGPKLLIQFQNNGVVDDSQLPKDRFSAERLKGVDSTLKIQPAKLEDSAVYLCASSSGGRGNIQYFGAGTRLSVL.

The chain is built from TRBV6-1 and TRBJ1-2; D possibly corresponds to TRBD1 (5 bases). CDR3 length: 11 amino acids. The V end was cut by 10 bases, the J end by 8 bases, with 14 bases between. Germline lookup yields CDR1 MNHNS and CDR2 SASEGT. The CDR3 is CATQGSSGYTF. The CDR3 DNA reads TGTGCCACGCAGGGTTCGTCCGGCTACACCTTC.

The chain recombines TRBV5-1 with TRBJ2-3, with 10 bases matching TRBD2. V shed 3 bases and J 4 bases; nucleotides not matched to a gene: 5. The CDR3 covers 15 residues. The germline V gene has CDR1 SGHRS and CDR2 YFSETQ. The CDR3 DNA is TGCGCCAGCAGCTCCCAACTAGCGGGGTCAGATACGCAGTATTTT. Residues: CASSSQLAGSDTQYF. Together with reference TRBV5-1 and TRBJ2-3, the CDR3 gives the full variable domain: KAGVTQTPRYLIKTRGQQVTLSCSPISGHRSVSWYQQTPGQGLQFLFEYFSETQRNKGNFPGRFSGRQFSNSRSEMNVSTLELGDSALYLCASSSQLAGSDTQYFGPGTRLTVL.

The CDR3 protein is CASSPRLAGSYNEQFF. The CDR3 DNA follows: TGTGCCAGCAGTCCACGACTAGCGGGATCTTACAATGAGCAGTTCTTC. The genes are TRBV27 and TRBJ2-1; TRBD2 aligns across 11 bases. CDR3 length: 16 residues. With 5 bases clipped from V and 4 bases from J, the junction kept 7 bases outside the gene matches. Germline lookup yields CDR1 MNHEY and CDR2 SMNVEV (reference sequence).

This clone has only a few counts. CDR3 sequence reads: CASSFDIAVTGELFF. The CDR3 DNA follows: TGTGCCAGCAGCTTTGATATCGCGGTCACCGGGGAGCTGTTTTTT. This chain links TRBV5-8 with TRBJ2-2, with D uncertain. V lost 2 bases, J lost 4 bases, and 12 bases lay in between. From germline, CDR1 is SGHTS and CDR2 YDEGEE. This CDR3 contains 15 residues.

This clone was observed a few times. The V call is TRBV29-1, the J call TRBJ1-2; 9 bases fit TRBD1. V shed 2 bases, J shed 7 bases, and the junction held 8 bases outside the gene matches. Germline V gives CDR1 SQVTM, CDR2 ANQGSEA. The CDR3 extends over 14 amino acids. The CDR3 sequence is CSVEQTGGTGGYTF. The CDR3 DNA sequence: TGCAGCGTTGAACAGACAGGGGGAACGGGTGGCTACACCTTC.

The chain combines TRBV10-3 with TRBJ2-7; 7 bases line up with TRBD1. V lost 3 bases, J lost 0 bases, and 5 bases stayed unmatched. In germline, CDR1 is ENHRY, CDR2 SYGVKD. CDR3 length equals 15 residues. CDR3 bases: TGTGCCATCAGTGATTCCCGGGACAGCTCCTACGAGCAGTACTTC. Amino acid sequence: CAISDSRDSSYEQYF.

The CDR3 DNA follows: TGCGCCAGCAGCTTCCACGGGACTAGTCCGCAACCCTACGAGCAGTACTTC. Translation: CASSFHGTSPQPYEQYF. The rearrangement joins TRBV5-1 to TRBJ2-7; 8 bases fit TRBD2. Per germline, CDR1 SGHRS and CDR2 YFSETQ. The trim removed 2 bases at V and 2 bases at J, leaving 12 bases unmatched. The CDR3 contains 17 residues.

The chain carries TRBV18 and TRBJ1-6; D is perhaps TRBD1 (6 bases). CDR3 length: 13 residues. V shed 3 bases and J shed 9 bases, with 9 bases lying between them. In germline, CDR1 is KGHSH, CDR2 LQKENI. The DNA of the CDR3 is TGTGCCAGCTCACCGGGGGCGACTTCACCCCTCCACTTT. Translating gives CASSPGATSPLHF.

CDR3 sequence reads: CASSSSGQAYGYTF. The CDR3 DNA reads TGCGCCAGCAGCAGCTCGGGACAGGCTTATGGCTACACCTTC. The gene calls are TRBV5-1 and TRBJ1-2, with TRBD1 matching 8 bases. The J segment lost 5 bases and the V segment lost 4 bases, leaving 7 bases of the junction unmatched. Germline CDR1 SGHRS, CDR2 YFSETQ. The CDR3 runs to 14 residues.

This sequence joins TRBV4-3 and TRBJ2-3, with D uncertain. Germline CDR1 is LGHNA and CDR2 is YSLEER. The ends were cut back, 0 bases at V and 1 base at J, with 8 bases in the middle. This CDR3 is 15 amino acids long. The CDR3 DNA is TGCGCCAGCAGCCAAGATCAACGGGGCACAGATACGCAGTATTTT. Amino acids: CASSQDQRGTDTQYF.

This chain joins TRBV11-2 and TRBJ2-7; TRBD2 matches 8 bases. Losses at the gene ends were 0 bases for V and 6 bases for J; bases not matched to a gene: 10. Germline-derived CDR1 and CDR2 are SGHAT and FQNNGV. The CDR3 loop spans 16 amino acids. The CDR3 reads CASSLESASGWSEQYF. Written as DNA, the CDR3 is TGTGCCAGCAGCTTAGAGTCGGCTAGCGGGTGGAGCGAGCAGTACTTC.

The chain recombines TRBV7-3 with TRBJ2-1; TRBD2 matches 9 bases. V gave up 1 base and J gave up 11 bases; unmatched junction bases: 3. CDR3 length equals 13 residues. Germline assignment: CDR1 SGHTA and CDR2 FQGTGA. In DNA form, the CDR3 reads TGTGCCAGCAGCTTAATGCGGGAGGGCCAGCAGTTCTTC. It yields the protein CASSLMREGQQFF.

This clone was counted between two and nine times. The chain uses TRBV15 and TRBJ1-3, with TRBD1 matching 7 bases. This CDR3 region has 16 residues. Germline CDR1 and CDR2: LNHNV and YYDKDF (reference sequence). V was clipped by 6 bases and J by 2 bases; unmatched bases: 10. The CDR3 bases are TGTGCCACCAGTCGGAGACCAGACAGGGCTGGAAACACCATATATTTT. As protein: CATSRRPDRAGNTIYF.

The chain uses TRBV29-1 and TRBJ1-4, with 11 bases fitting TRBD1. V dropped 6 bases and J dropped 3; count of bases not matched to a gene: 9. The CDR3 sequence is 16 residues long. Germline CDR1 SQVTM, CDR2 ANQGSEA. CDR3 sequence: CSVRPGTGGSNEKLFF. The DNA for the CDR3 is TGCAGCGTCCGACCCGGGACAGGGGGGTCTAATGAAAAACTGTTTTTT.

The gene calls are TRBV7-8 and TRBJ2-2; TRBD1 might be the D (5 bases). Germline V gene lookup returns CDR1 SGHVS and CDR2 FQNEAQ. The CDR3 covers 15 residues. V dropped 5 bases and J dropped 0 bases, with 10 bases sitting between them. The DNA for the CDR3 is TGTGCCAGCAGCCGACAGACCTCGAACACCGGGGAGCTGTTTTTT. As protein: CASSRQTSNTGELFF.

This clone occurred many times. The chain carries TRBV6-1 and TRBJ1-2; a possible D gene is TRBD1 (5 bases). Germline values: CDR1 MNHNS, CDR2 SASEGT. V was shortened by 4 bases and J by 8 bases, with 11 bases between the two germline ends. This CDR3 has 12 amino acids. The CDR3 DNA reads TGTGCCAGCAGTGTTGCGGGGCACGGCTACACCTTC. Its translation: CASSVAGHGYTF.